This T cell receptor (beta chain) was profiled in a study of regulatory T cells in long-lasting Graves disease. Time point denoted: newly diagnosed GD, antithyroid drugs for less than 3 months. RNA extracted from PBMCs served as the sequencing template. iRepertoire HTBI primers and Arm-PCR of CDR3 regions built TCR beta libraries. Each CDR3 protein is one row after TCRdb ran MiXCR on the multiplex PCR reads. The sample holds roughly 500,000 distinct CDR3 sequences, about 12% seen once. This clonotype was found many times. The CDR3 loop spans 15 amino acids. In germline, CDR1 is ENHRY, CDR2 SYGVKD. V lost 0 bases to trimming and J lost 5 bases; unmatched junction nucleotides: 3. This sample was also put to use in a study of T cells in Graves' hyperthyroidism and ophthalmopathy.

The TCR sequence derives from a young woman with Graves disease. Here the sequenced sample was peripheral blood mononuclear cells (PBMCs), taken at new diagnosis, from a patient treated with antithyroid drugs. The rearrangement joins TRBV10-3 to TRBJ2-7, with 11 bases identical to TRBD2. The CDR3 DNA is TGTGCCATCAGTGAGTCGCTAGCGGGAGGAGACGAGCAGTACTTC. Amino acid sequence: CAISESLAGGDEQYF.